This record concerns one TCR beta chain sequence. The data derive from a study of T cell changes during pregnancy in multiple sclerosis. J was trimmed by 1 base and V by 4 bases; bases with no gene match: 7. CDR3 size: 15 residues. Germline assignment: CDR1 MDHEN and CDR2 SYDVKM. Generated by immunoSEQ multiplex PCR, the TCRdb table keeps only in-frame clones and is missing some. The repertoire holds 84,000 or so clones, with about 95% as singletons. Sequenced material: peripheral blood, taken in the third trimester of pregnancy. This sequence was found in a female donor with multiple sclerosis, enrolled in a pregnancy study. V is TRBV28 and J is TRBJ2-7, with TRBD1 identical over 7 bases. CDR3 sequence (DNA): TGTGCCAGCAGTTCAACCCCAGGGGGATCCTACGAGCAGTACTTC. It specifies CASSSTPGGSYEQYF. Supplemented by reference TRBV28 and TRBJ2-7, the full variable domain reads DVKVTQSSRYLVKRTGEKVFLECVQDMDHENMFWYRQDPGLGLRLIYFSYDVKMKEKGDIPEGYSVSREKKERFSLILESASTNQTSMYLCASSSTPGGSYEQYFGPGTRLTVT.